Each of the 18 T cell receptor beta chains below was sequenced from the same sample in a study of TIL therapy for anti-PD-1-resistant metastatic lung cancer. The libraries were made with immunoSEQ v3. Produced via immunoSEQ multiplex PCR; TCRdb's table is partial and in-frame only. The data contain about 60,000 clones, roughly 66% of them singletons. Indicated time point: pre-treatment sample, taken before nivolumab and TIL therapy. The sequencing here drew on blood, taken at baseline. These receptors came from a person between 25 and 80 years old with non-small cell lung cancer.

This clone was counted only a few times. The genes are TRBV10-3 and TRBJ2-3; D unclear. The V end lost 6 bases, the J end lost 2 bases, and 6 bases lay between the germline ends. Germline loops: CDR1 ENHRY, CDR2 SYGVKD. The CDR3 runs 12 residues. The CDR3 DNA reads TGTGCCATCAGACTTAACACAGATACGCAGTATTTT. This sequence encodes CAIRLNTDTQYF.

CDR3 DNA: TGTGCCAGCAGCTTAGTCCGCGGGGCGGACACAGATACGCAGTATTTT. Translated, it gives CASSLVRGADTDTQYF. This rearrangement joins TRBV7-9 to TRBJ2-3; D is perhaps TRBD2 (6 bases). CDR1 is SEHNR, CDR2 FQNEAQ, per germline (reference sequence). The CDR3 has 16 residues. Between the trimmed V and J ends, which lost 1 base and 2 bases, there was a span of 13 bases.

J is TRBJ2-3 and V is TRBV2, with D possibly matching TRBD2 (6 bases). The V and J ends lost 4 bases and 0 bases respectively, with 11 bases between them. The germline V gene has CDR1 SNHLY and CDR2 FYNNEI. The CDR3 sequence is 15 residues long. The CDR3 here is CASSGRGASTDTQYF. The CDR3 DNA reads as TGTGCCAGCAGTGGGCGGGGCGCTAGCACAGATACGCAGTATTTT.

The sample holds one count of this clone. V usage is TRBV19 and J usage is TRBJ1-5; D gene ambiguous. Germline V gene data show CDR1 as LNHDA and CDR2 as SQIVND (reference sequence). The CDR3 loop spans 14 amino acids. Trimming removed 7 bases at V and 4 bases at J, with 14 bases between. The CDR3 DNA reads TGTGCCAGTAAATTGGGAGGCAGGAATCAGCCCCAGCATTTT. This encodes CASKLGGRNQPQHF.

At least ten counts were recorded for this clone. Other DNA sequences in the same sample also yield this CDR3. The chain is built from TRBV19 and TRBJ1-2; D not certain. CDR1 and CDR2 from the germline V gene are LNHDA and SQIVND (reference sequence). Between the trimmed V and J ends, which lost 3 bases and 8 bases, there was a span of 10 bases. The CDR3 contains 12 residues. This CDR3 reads CASSIGRWGYTF. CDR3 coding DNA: TGTGCCAGTAGTATTGGTAGATGGGGCTACACCTTC.

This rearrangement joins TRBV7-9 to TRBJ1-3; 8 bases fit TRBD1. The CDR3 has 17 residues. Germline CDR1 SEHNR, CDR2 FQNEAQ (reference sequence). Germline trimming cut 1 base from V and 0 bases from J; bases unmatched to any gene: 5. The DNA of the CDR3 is TGTGCCAGCAGCTTAGACAGGGGGACGCTCTCTGGAAACACCATATATTTT. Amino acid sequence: CASSLDRGTLSGNTIYF.

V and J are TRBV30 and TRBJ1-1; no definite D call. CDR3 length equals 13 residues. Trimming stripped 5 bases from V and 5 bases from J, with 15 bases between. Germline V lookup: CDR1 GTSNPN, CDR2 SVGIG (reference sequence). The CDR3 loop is CAWCSGFGTEAFF. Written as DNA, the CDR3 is TGTGCCTGGTGTAGTGGGTTCGGAACTGAAGCTTTCTTT.

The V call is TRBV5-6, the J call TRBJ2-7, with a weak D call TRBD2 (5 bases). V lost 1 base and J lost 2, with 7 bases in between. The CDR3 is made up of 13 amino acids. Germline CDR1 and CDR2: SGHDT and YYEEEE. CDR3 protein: CASSLQEAYEQYF. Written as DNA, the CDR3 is TGTGCCAGCAGCTTGCAGGAGGCCTACGAGCAGTACTTC.

The CDR3 DNA is TGCGCCAGCAGCTTAGGACAGGGGGGGAATGAGCAGTTCTTC. Translating it yields CASSLGQGGNEQFF. The V gene is TRBV5-1, the J gene TRBJ2-1; 10 bases are a match to TRBD1. Germline lookup yields CDR1 SGHRS and CDR2 YFSETQ. The CDR3 extends over 14 amino acids. The J segment lost 7 bases and the V segment lost 2 bases, leaving 3 bases of the junction unmatched.

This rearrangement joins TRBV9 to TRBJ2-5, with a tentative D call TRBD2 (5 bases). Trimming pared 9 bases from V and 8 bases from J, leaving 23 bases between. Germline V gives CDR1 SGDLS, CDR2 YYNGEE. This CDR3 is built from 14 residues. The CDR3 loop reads CATHLARTPSTQYF. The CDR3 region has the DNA TGTGCCACCCATCTAGCCCGGACCCCGAGTACCCAGTACTTC.

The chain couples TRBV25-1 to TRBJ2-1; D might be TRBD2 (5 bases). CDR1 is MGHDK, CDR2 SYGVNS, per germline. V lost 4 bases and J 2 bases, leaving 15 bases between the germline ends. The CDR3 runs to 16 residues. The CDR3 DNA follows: TGTGCCAGCAGTGCAGTTAGAGGGCTTCCCTACAATGAGCAGTTCTTC. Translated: CASSAVRGLPYNEQFF.

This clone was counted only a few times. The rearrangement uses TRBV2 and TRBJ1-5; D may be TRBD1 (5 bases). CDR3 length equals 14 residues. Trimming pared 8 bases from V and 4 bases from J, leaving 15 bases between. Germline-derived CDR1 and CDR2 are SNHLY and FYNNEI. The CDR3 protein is CASGLAGGNQPQHF. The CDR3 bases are TGTGCCAGCGGGCTCGCCGGGGGGAATCAGCCCCAGCATTTT.

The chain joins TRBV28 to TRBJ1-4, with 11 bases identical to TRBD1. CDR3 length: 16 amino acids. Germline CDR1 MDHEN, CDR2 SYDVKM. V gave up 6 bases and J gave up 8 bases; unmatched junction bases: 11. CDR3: CASSSPMGQGGEKLFF. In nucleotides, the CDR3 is TGTGCCAGCAGCTCTCCTATGGGACAGGGGGGGGAAAAACTGTTTTTT.

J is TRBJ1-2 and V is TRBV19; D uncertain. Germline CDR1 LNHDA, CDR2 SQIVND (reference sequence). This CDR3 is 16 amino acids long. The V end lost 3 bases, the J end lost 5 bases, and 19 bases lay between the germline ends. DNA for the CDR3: TGTGCCAGTAGTATCCGTCGGAAGGGCGAAGGGTATGGCTACACCTTC. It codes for CASSIRRKGEGYGYTF.

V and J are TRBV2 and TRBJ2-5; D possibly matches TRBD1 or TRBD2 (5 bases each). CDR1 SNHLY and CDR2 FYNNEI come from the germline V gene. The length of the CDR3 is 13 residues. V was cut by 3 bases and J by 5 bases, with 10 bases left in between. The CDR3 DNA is TGTGCCAGCAGTGATGAGGGGTGGGAGACCCAGTACTTC. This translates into CASSDEGWETQYF.

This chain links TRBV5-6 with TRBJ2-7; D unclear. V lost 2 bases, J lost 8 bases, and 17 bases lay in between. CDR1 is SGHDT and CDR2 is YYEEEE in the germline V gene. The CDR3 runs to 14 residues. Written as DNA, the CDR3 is TGTGCCAGCAGCTTTAGGAACTCCCTTGTGAAGCAGTACTTC. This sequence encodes CASSFRNSLVKQYF.

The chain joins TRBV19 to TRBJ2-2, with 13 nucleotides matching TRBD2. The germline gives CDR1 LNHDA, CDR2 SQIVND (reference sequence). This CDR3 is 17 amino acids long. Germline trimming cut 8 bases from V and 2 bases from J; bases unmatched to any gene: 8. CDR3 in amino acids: CASGKGLAGANTGELFF. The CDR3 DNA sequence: TGTGCCAGTGGCAAAGGACTAGCGGGAGCTAACACCGGGGAGCTGTTTTTT.

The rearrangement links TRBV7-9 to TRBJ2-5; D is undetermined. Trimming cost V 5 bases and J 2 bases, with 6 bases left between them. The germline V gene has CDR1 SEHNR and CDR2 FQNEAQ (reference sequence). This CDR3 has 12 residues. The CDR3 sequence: CASSPAQETQYF. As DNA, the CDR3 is TGTGCCAGCAGCCCTGCACAAGAGACCCAGTACTTC.